Shown below are 12 T cell receptor beta chains from a single sample sequenced in a study of OX40 agonist ivuxolimab in advanced cancers. The assay was immunoSEQ multiplex PCR, and TCRdb's table has in-frame clones only and misses some. Of approximately 50,000 clones in the sample, about 94% were seen once. The sequencing used CD4+ or CD8+ T cells sorted from blood, collected in a trial of the OX40 agonist ivuxolimab. The receptors were sampled from an adult with an advanced solid tumor such as melanoma, head and neck, liver or kidney cancer.

This sequence joins TRBV15 and TRBJ2-1, with TRBD2 matching over 11 bases. The CDR3 runs to 18 residues. The germline CDR1 and CDR2 sequences are LNHNV and YYDKDF (reference sequence). The trim removed 6 bases at V and 0 bases at J, leaving 10 bases unmatched. CDR3 residues: CATSGQGLADSSYNEQFF. The CDR3, as DNA: TGTGCCACCAGTGGACAGGGACTAGCGGACAGCTCCTACAATGAGCAGTTCTTC.

V usage is TRBV11-2 and J usage is TRBJ1-2, with 7 bases that match TRBD1. The V and J ends lost 2 bases and 4 bases, in that order; junction bases with no gene match: 7. CDR3 length: 15 amino acids. Germline loops: CDR1 SGHAT, CDR2 FQNNGV. CDR3 sequence reads: CASSLIQGGPYGYTF. The CDR3 DNA follows: TGTGCCAGCAGCTTAATCCAGGGGGGGCCCTATGGCTACACCTTC.

V usage is TRBV7-9 and J usage is TRBJ2-7; 9 nucleotides agree with TRBD1. The V gene's germline CDR1 is SEHNR and CDR2 FQNEAQ (reference sequence). The CDR3 runs to 15 residues. With V trimmed by 5 bases and J by 2 bases, 7 bases remained unmatched. This CDR3 reads CASSGQGLPTYEQYF. CDR3 DNA sequence: TGTGCCAGCAGCGGACAGGGGTTACCAACCTACGAGCAGTACTTC.

The rearrangement joins TRBV9 to TRBJ2-7; no firm D call. The CDR3 sequence is 15 residues long. The V end was cut by 0 bases, the J end by 3 bases, with 13 bases between. Germline V gives CDR1 SGDLS, CDR2 YYNGEE. This CDR3 is CASSVDPRANYEQYF. In DNA, the CDR3 is TGTGCCAGCAGCGTAGATCCCCGGGCAAACTACGAGCAGTACTTC.

The rearrangement joins TRBV27 to TRBJ2-3; maybe TRBD2 (7 bases). The CDR3 is 17 residues long. Trimming took off 8 bases at V and 0 bases at J, with 21 bases between the two ends. CDR1 is MNHEY, CDR2 SMNVEV, per germline (reference sequence). DNA for the CDR3: TGTGCCAGCGGAGATAGGGGGGGTCCGTATAGCACAGATACGCAGTATTTT. Its protein is CASGDRGGPYSTDTQYF.

This clone has a single count. The V gene is TRBV29-1, the J gene TRBJ2-3; D not resolved. Germline V lookup: CDR1 SQVTM, CDR2 ANQGSEA. Trimming left V 7 bases short and J 1 base short, with 15 bases between. CDR3 length: 14 amino acids. The CDR3 DNA sequence: TGCAGCGCTCGAGTCACCCGGGGCACAGATACGCAGTATTTT. It specifies CSARVTRGTDTQYF.

This clone was seen more than once but under ten times. The chain joins TRBV6-6 to TRBJ1-5; 7 positions agree with TRBD1. Trimming cost V 1 base and J 1 base; bases outside gene matches: 4. This CDR3 region has 16 residues. The germline V gene encodes CDR1 MNHNY and CDR2 SVGAGI (reference sequence). CDR3 in amino acids: CASSYLRGRSNQPQHF. CDR3 nucleotide sequence: TGTGCCAGCAGTTACTTGAGGGGGCGCAGCAATCAGCCCCAGCATTTT.

The V call is TRBV14, the J call TRBJ1-2, with D perhaps matching TRBD1 (6 bases). Between the trimmed V and J ends, which lost 3 bases and 8 bases, there was a span of 16 bases. The CDR3 totals 14 residues. Per the germline V gene, CDR1 is SGHDN and CDR2 is FVKESK. The CDR3 region is CASSQSIGGFGYTF. DNA of the CDR3: TGTGCCAGCAGCCAGTCTATAGGGGGTTTCGGCTACACCTTC.

This chain links TRBV4-1 with TRBJ2-1; 9 bases are a match to TRBD2. Germline V gives CDR1 MGHRA, CDR2 YSYEKL. CDR3 size: 17 residues. The ends lost 2 bases at V and 3 bases at J; junction bases unmatched: 8. Written as DNA, the CDR3 is TGCGCCAGCAGCCAAACACCCGGGACTAGCAGCTACAATGAGCAGTTCTTC. It translates to CASSQTPGTSSYNEQFF.

The chain couples TRBV27 to TRBJ2-1; D is ambiguous. This CDR3 has 13 amino acids. Trimming removed 3 bases at V and 1 base at J, with 4 bases between. The germline CDR1 and CDR2 sequences are MNHEY and SMNVEV (reference sequence). This CDR3 is CASSLVSYNEQFF. The CDR3 DNA is TGTGCCAGCAGTTTGGTTTCCTACAATGAGCAGTTCTTC.

The chain has TRBV19 and TRBJ2-7; weak D call: TRBD1 (7 bases). V lost 3 bases and J 6 bases, leaving 18 bases between the germline ends. CDR1 and CDR2 (germline): LNHDA, SQIVND (reference sequence). The CDR3 is 15 amino acids. The CDR3 DNA reads as TGTGCCAGTAGTATGGGCAGGGGGGCCCTTAGCGAGCAGTACTTC. Translation gives CASSMGRGALSEQYF.

The chain couples TRBV15 to TRBJ1-2; possibly TRBD1 for D (6 bases). The CDR3 is 13 residues long. V lost 7 bases to trimming and J lost 8 bases, with 17 bases between them. Per germline, CDR1 LNHNV and CDR2 YYDKDF (reference sequence). The CDR3 DNA is TGTGCCACCACCAGTCGGGCAGGGGAAGGCTACACCTTC. As protein: CATTSRAGEGYTF. Complete variable domain (other parts from reference TRBV15 and TRBJ1-2): DAMVIQNPRYQVTQFGKPVTLSCSQTLNHNVMYWYQQKSSQAPKLLFHYYDKDFNNEADTPDNFQSRRPNTSFCFLDIRSPGLGDTAMYLCATTSRAGEGYTFGSGTRLTVV.